The 15 T cell receptor beta chains reported below all come from one sample, sequenced in a study of T-cell reconstitution after alpha-beta-depleted transplantation in children. Preparation of the TCRbeta library was carried out with unique molecular identifiers. TCRdb redid the calling of the PCR reads with MiXCR, one entry per CDR3 protein. Of roughly 340,000 distinct CDR3 sequences listed, roughly 17% are singletons. Sequencing was performed on PBMCs, mostly from graft donor cells, taken 360 days after TCRalphabeta/CD19-depleted stem cell transplant. The receptor set was obtained from a male patient between 2 and 10 years old who had a stem cell transplant for acute lymphoblastic leukemia, so the T cells may come from the graft donor.

The chain combines TRBV25-1 with TRBJ2-5, with D possibly TRBD1 on 5 matching bases. Germline values: CDR1 MGHDK, CDR2 SYGVNS. V was clipped by 3 bases and J by 7 bases, with 15 bases between them. The length of the CDR3 is 14 residues. The chain's CDR3 is CASSDSSGQGTQYF. The CDR3 DNA reads as TGTGCCAGCAGTGACTCCTCCGGGCAGGGGACCCAGTACTTC.

Only a few counts were recorded for this clonotype. J is TRBJ2-7 and V is TRBV27; possible D gene TRBD2, 5 bases. Germline V gene sequence: CDR1 MNHEY, CDR2 SMNVEV (reference sequence). CDR3 length: 14 amino acids. Trimming removed 8 bases from V and 3 bases from J, with 17 bases in between. The CDR3 region is CASSLTGTNYEQYF. The CDR3 nucleotides read TGTGCCAGCTCCCTTACGGGAACCAACTACGAGCAGTACTTC.

The genes are TRBV6-6 and TRBJ1-3; the D is unclear. The CDR3 runs 12 residues. Germline CDR1 is MNHNY and CDR2 is SVGAGI (reference sequence). V lost 2 bases to trimming and J lost 4 bases, with 3 bases between them. CDR3 sequence: CASSYGGNTIYF. In DNA, the CDR3 is TGTGCCAGCAGTTACGGCGGAAACACCATATATTTT.

The rearrangement joins TRBV6-2 or TRBV6-3 to TRBJ2-2, with 15 bases that match TRBD2. The CDR3 has 18 amino acids. The ends lost 2 bases at V and 3 bases at J; junction bases unmatched: 4. Per the germline V gene, CDR1 is MNHEY and CDR2 is SVGEGT. Here the CDR3 reads CASSYPRTSGRDTGELFF. For the CDR3, the DNA is TGTGCCAGCAGTTACCCCAGGACTAGCGGGAGGGACACCGGGGAGCTGTTTTTT.

This clonotype was observed a handful of times. The chain uses TRBV7-2 and TRBJ2-1; 14 nucleotides match TRBD2. Germline V gives CDR1 SGHTA, CDR2 FQGNSA. CDR3 length: 16 amino acids. J was trimmed by 5 bases and V by 5 bases; bases with no gene match: 5. Here the CDR3 DNA reads TGTGCCAGCAGCACCGGACTAGCGGGAGGCAACAATGAGCAGTTCTTC. It encodes CASSTGLAGGNNEQFF.

This sequence joins TRBV6-1 and TRBJ2-7; 13 bases are a match to TRBD2. Germline values: CDR1 MNHNS, CDR2 SASEGT. The CDR3 is 16 amino acids. Trimming removed 6 bases from V and 0 bases from J; junction bases left unmatched: 5. The CDR3 spells CASSRGTSGTSYEQYF. In DNA, the CDR3 is TGTGCCAGCAGCCGAGGGACTAGCGGGACCTCCTACGAGCAGTACTTC.

Many counts were recorded for this clonotype. The rearrangement links TRBV5-5 to TRBJ2-1, with D tentatively TRBD1 (5 bases). Per germline, CDR1 SGHKS and CDR2 YYEKEE (reference sequence). The CDR3 totals 14 residues. V was cut by 2 bases and J by 4 bases, with 10 bases left in between. CDR3 coding DNA: TGTGCCAGCAGCTTTGGGGCTGTTTACAATGAGCAGTTCTTC. Amino acid sequence: CASSFGAVYNEQFF. The variable domain in full, completed from reference TRBV5-5 and TRBJ2-1, reads DAGVTQSPTHLIKTRGQQVTLRCSPISGHKSVSWYQQVLGQGPQFIFQYYEKEERGRGNFPDRFSARQFPNYSSELNVNALLLGDSALYLCASSFGAVYNEQFFGPGTRLTVL.

This clonotype was found a few times. This chain connects TRBV7-2 to TRBJ2-3; 8 nucleotides match TRBD1. V gave up 4 bases and J gave up 0 bases; unmatched junction bases: 3. The V gene's germline CDR1 is SGHTA and CDR2 FQGNSA. The CDR3 has 15 residues. This CDR3 is CASSYWTGSTDTQYF. The CDR3 coding sequence is TGTGCCAGCAGCTACTGGACAGGGAGCACAGATACGCAGTATTTT. Full variable domain (rest looked up from reference TRBV7-2 and TRBJ2-3): GAGVSQSPSNKVTEKGKDVELRCDPISGHTALYWYRQSLGQGLEFLIYFQGNSAPDKSGLPSDRFSAERTGGSVSTLTIQRTQQEDSAVYLCASSYWTGSTDTQYFGPGTRLTVL.

This clonotype was recorded a few times. The genes are TRBV28 and TRBJ2-6; D gene unclear. Trimming removed 7 bases from V and 0 bases from J, with 7 bases in between. The germline CDR1 and CDR2 sequences are MDHEN and SYDVKM. The CDR3 length is 14 residues. Written as DNA, the CDR3 is TGTGCCAGCAAGGAACCCTCTGGGGCCAACGTCCTGACTTTC. It yields the protein CASKEPSGANVLTF.

The chain employs TRBV5-1 and TRBJ2-3, with TRBD2 matching over 7 bases. In germline, CDR1 is SGHRS, CDR2 YFSETQ. CDR3 length equals 17 residues. Trimming took 0 bases from V and 2 from J; bases not matched to a gene: 9. CDR3 DNA sequence: TGCGCCAGCAGCTTGGCCTGGGCGCGGGAGCTCACAGATACGCAGTATTTT. It is translated as CASSLAWARELTDTQYF.

This clonotype was counted a few times. The CDR3 region is CASSYSVSGRLTGELFF. CDR3 DNA: TGTGCCAGCAGTTACTCAGTTAGCGGGAGGCTCACCGGGGAGCTGTTTTTT. The chain uses TRBV6-5 and TRBJ2-2; 10 positions match TRBD2. The V and J ends lost 0 bases and 4 bases, in that order; junction bases with no gene match: 5. Germline loops: CDR1 MNHEY, CDR2 SVGAGI. The CDR3 is 17 amino acids.

V gene TRBV11-1 combines with J gene TRBJ2-1; 7 bases match TRBD1. The CDR3 covers 14 residues. Per germline, CDR1 SGHAT and CDR2 FQDESV (reference sequence). V was clipped by 5 bases and J by 8 bases; unmatched bases: 9. CDR3 bases: TGTGCCAGCAGCGGACGGACAGGCAGCCATGAGCAGTTCTTC. It codes for CASSGRTGSHEQFF.

This clonotype was recorded a few times. The CDR3 region has the DNA TGCAGTGCTAGTGTTGGGTTTCTAGACACTGAAGCTTTCTTT. Protein: CSASVGFLDTEAFF. The chain carries TRBV20-1 and TRBJ1-1; D is ambiguous. Germline V gene sequence: CDR1 DFQATT, CDR2 SNEGSKA (reference sequence). CDR3 length equals 14 residues. Between the trimmed V and J ends, which lost 3 bases and 3 bases, there was a span of 14 bases.

V and J are TRBV4-3 and TRBJ2-1; the D is unclear. Trimming removed 0 bases from V and 0 bases from J, with 9 bases in between. This CDR3 is 16 amino acids long. Germline lookup yields CDR1 LGHNA and CDR2 YSLEER. CDR3 bases: TGCGCCAGCAGCCAAGATCTTGCCGACTCCTACAATGAGCAGTTCTTC. It encodes CASSQDLADSYNEQFF.

This clonotype showed up many times. The chain uses TRBV10-3 and TRBJ2-1; D call uncertain. CDR3 length equals 13 residues. Trimming took 7 bases from V and 8 from J, leaving 15 bases between them. Per germline, CDR1 ENHRY and CDR2 SYGVKD. CDR3 DNA: TGTGCCATCAAGCCTAGTCCCAGCGATGAGCAGTTCTTC. Protein sequence: CAIKPSPSDEQFF.